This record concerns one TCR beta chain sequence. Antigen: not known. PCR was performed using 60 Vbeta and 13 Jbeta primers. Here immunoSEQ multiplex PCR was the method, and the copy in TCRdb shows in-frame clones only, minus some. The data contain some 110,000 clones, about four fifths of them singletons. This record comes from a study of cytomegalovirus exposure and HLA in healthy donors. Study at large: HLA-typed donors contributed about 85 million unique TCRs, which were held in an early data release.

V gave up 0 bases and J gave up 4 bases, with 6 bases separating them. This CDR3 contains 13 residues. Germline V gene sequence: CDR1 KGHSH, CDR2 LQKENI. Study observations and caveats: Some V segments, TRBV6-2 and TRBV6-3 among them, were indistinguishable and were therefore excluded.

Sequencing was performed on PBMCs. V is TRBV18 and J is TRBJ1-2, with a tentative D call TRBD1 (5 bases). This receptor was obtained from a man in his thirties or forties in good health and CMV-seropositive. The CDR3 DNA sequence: TGTGCCAGCTCACCACCGGGGGGCTATGGCTACACCTTC. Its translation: CASSPPGGYGYTF. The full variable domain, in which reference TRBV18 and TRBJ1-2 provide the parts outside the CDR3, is NAGVMQNPRHLVRRRGQEARLRCSPMKGHSHVYWYRQLPEEGLKFMVYLQKENIIDESGMPKERFSAEFPKEGPSILRIQQVVRGDSAAYFCASSPPGGYGYTFGSGTRLTVV.